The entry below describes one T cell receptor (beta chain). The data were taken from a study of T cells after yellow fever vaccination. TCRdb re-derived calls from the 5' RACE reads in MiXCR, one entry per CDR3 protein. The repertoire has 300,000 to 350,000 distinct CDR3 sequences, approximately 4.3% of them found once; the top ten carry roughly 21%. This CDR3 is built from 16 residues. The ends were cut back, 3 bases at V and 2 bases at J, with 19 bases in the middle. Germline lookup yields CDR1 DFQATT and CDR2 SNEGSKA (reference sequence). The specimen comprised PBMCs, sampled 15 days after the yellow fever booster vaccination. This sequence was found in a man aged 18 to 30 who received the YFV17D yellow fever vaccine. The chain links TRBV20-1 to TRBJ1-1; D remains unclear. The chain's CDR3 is CSASNVGASSNTEAFF. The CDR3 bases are TGCAGTGCTAGTAACGTTGGAGCGTCCTCAAACACTGAAGCTTTCTTT.